This T cell receptor (beta chain) was identified in a study of T-cell reconstitution after alpha-beta-depleted transplantation in children. Findings and caveats of the study: T-cell numbers and diversity, one year after transplant, stemmed largely from T cells that were newly produced. Some patients' high day-60 TCRbeta diversity was traced to surviving recipient T cells and thymic progenitors. Several hundred expanded graft clones reportedly gave rise to the alpha-beta T cells present about two months after transplant.

Using unique molecular identifiers, the investigators prepared the TCRbeta library. Each CDR3 protein gets one entry after TCRdb re-called the PCR reads with MiXCR. Here the sample spans approximately 500,000 distinct CDR3 sequences, roughly 10% being singletons. The CDR3 runs 16 residues. Germline V gene data show CDR1 as LGHNA and CDR2 as YSLEER. V shed 0 bases and J shed 4 bases, with 15 bases lying between them. This clonotype showed up many times. Its antigen is undetermined. The receptor was derived from a child aged 2-15 years with inherited bone marrow failure, due to receive a stem cell transplant. The chain employs TRBV4-3 and TRBJ2-5; a weak D match, TRBD1 (5 bases). The sequences come from PBMCs, collected before TCRalphabeta/CD19-depleted stem cell transplant. The DNA for the CDR3 is TGCGCCAGCAGCCAAGAGGGCCCAGGGTTAGGAGAGACCCAGTACTTC. This gives the protein CASSQEGPGLGETQYF.